This paragraph reports one TCR beta chain. Its target is not known. Making TCR cDNA involved 5'RACE template switching, which added UMIs and a universal primer site. TCRdb used MiXCR to reprocess the 5' RACE reads, holding one entry per CDR3 protein. The sample includes around 100,000 distinct CDR3 sequences, approximately 8.4% seen only once; the top ten take about 25%. The sample is drawn from a study of T cells after yellow fever vaccination. At the level of the study: Researchers used SMART-Seq v4 Ultra Low Input to prepare fractions that had low cell numbers.

Between the trimmed V and J ends, which lost 5 bases and 3 bases, there was a span of 8 bases. Germline loops: CDR1 MDHEN, CDR2 SYDVKM. The CDR3 is 12 residues long. General observations from the study: Most clones from primary vaccination were detected again post-booster (just under 97% CD4, 88% CD8). CD4 and CD8 compartments shared a small share of clonotypes.

The material sequenced was CD8+ T cells sorted from PBMCs, taken 45 days after the yellow fever booster vaccination. The source of this sequence is a man between 25 and 39 years old who received the YFV17D yellow fever vaccine. The chain uses TRBV28 and TRBJ2-7; D gene unclear. DNA for the CDR3: TGTGCCAGCAGTCCTAACAGCTACGAGCAGTACTTC. It codes for CASSPNSYEQYF.